The present entry profiles one T cell receptor beta chain with its context. This sample was included in a study of blood T cell repertoires in COVID-19. Study as a whole: Both acute and convalescent COVID-19 samples were obtained from the United States, Italy and Spain. Sources were T cells, B-cell-depleted T cells, or PBMCs; the material itself was cDNA or gDNA.

Using immunoSEQ multiplex PCR, the repertoire was profiled, and TCRdb retains in-frame clones only, with some absent. The profile shows around 70,000 clones, about four fifths of them singletons. The V segment lost 0 bases and the J segment 2 bases; nucleotides outside the gene matches: 4. Germline CDR1 MNHEY, CDR2 SMNVEV (reference sequence). The CDR3 sequence is 15 residues long. The chain joins TRBV27 to TRBJ2-7; TRBD1 matches at 7 bases. The sequence was obtained from a man between 65 and 85 years old who had recovered from COVID-19. The source material was peripheral blood. The DNA of the CDR3 is TGTGCCAGCAGTTTATCGGCTAGGGGGCCCTACGAGCAGTACTTC. Encoded protein: CASSLSARGPYEQYF.